This T cell receptor beta chain was profiled in a study of T-cell memory formation after mild COVID-19. Germline assignment: CDR1 SGHRS and CDR2 YFSETQ. The CDR3 has 15 amino acids. V was clipped by 4 bases and J by 1 base; unmatched bases: 7. Each CDR3 protein gets one entry after TCRdb re-called the 5' RACE reads with MiXCR. Of around 340,000 distinct CDR3 sequences in the sample, around a fifth are singletons; the top ten hold roughly an eighth. This receptor was identified in an adult woman who had mild COVID-19 (a few samples of this study predate the infection). Cell type and time point are not known. Sequences were obtained from PBMCs or a T cell subset sorted from them (not recorded which). The V and J genes are TRBV5-1 and TRBJ2-7, with TRBD1 matching over 8 bases. Here the CDR3 DNA reads TGCGCCAGCAGCCTGGACAGGGCCTTATCCTACGAGCAGTACTTC. Its translation: CASSLDRALSYEQYF.